This T cell receptor (beta chain) was documented in a study of shared clonotypes between healthy human individuals (dated by TCRdb to the early 2020s). Some background on the complete study: The cohort comprised two women and three men aged 18 to 49 years. For each donor, CD4 naive and CD4 memory were each given three plates, CD8 naive was given two plates, and CD8 memory was given one plate. To estimate repertoire size and how much clonotype sharing occurs between individuals, the study deeply sequenced the blood TCR repertoires of roughly 5 healthy adults. Libraries were prepared and TCR repertoires were sequenced by different laboratories using diverse techniques, in order to increase sequencing depth and limit assay-specific biases. Leukapheresis yielded between about 0.85 and 9.5 billion PBMCs per donor. Findings and caveats that apply to the study as a whole: Higher generation probabilities were observed for clonotypes shared by all four sorted-subset donors than for non-shared clonotypes. Because the study included a small number of donors, the genetic and exposure-history diversity represented was limited. Sampling was limited to blood, and TCR repertoires in tissue likely differ from TCR repertoires in blood. Naive subsets generally had larger estimated clonotype richness than memory subsets did. Rarefaction of sorted-subset datasets indicated incomplete sequencing despite the large sequencing depth. Based on pairwise subsampling, the degree of clonotype sharing among donors was expected to be affected by sequencing depth. When several donors were compared, the shared fraction of clonotypes was about 5% for naive CD4, over 3% for naive CD8, about 2.5% for memory CD4, and 0.4% for memory CD8.

Note on this clone: Its antigen is not yet known. No base qualities exist here, and no much larger clone lies one base off it.

The donors were healthy, HIV-negative adults with no recently reported acute infections or vaccinations. Only Caucasian adults living in Nashville, Tennessee, USA were represented among the donors. CD4+ T cells were enriched through magnetic negative selection, after which naive cells were positively selected on CD45RA and the remaining negative fraction served as the memory subset. Blood was collected by leukapheresis, and PBMCs were isolated by Ficoll-Histopaque density gradient centrifugation and then cryopreserved in liquid nitrogen vapor phase. Analytical flow cytometry was used to check the purity and quantity of every magnetically sorted T cell population. From each sorted fraction, genomic DNA was isolated and quantified by UV absorbance on a Nanodrop 2000c. Measured from the cysteine to the phenylalanine, the CDR3 is 15 residues long. The kept DNA is CDR3 alone, 45 bases in frame from the first base. Clipping removes 6 bases from V and 1 base from J, with 5 as the unmatched junction base count. Sequences LNHDA (CDR1) and SQIVND (CDR2) are obtained from the germline V gene (reference sequence).

Using the deep immunoSEQ assay, TCR CDR3 regions were amplified from genomic DNA by multiplex PCR. Genomic DNA extracted from each cell subset was distributed evenly over all wells of several immunoSEQ 96-well plates, and each plate served as one replicate. For sorted subsets, each replicate PCR was loaded with around 200 ng genomic DNA, equivalent to about 33,000 T cell genomes. The purified libraries were quantified using a Qubit 3.0 fluorometer, sized with a Bioanalyzer 2100, and then quantified again using the KAPA Library Quantification kit. Each immunoSEQ 96-well plate was sequenced on its own single-read 150-cycle Illumina NextSeq 550 flow cell. From the authors' description of their analysis: The immunoSEQ output contained only junctional sequences without quality scores, so filtering could not match that applied to full-length reads. Sequences were annotated with PyIR, a Python wrapper for IgBLAST v1.9, using IMGT germline references to assign V/J genes and CDR3. Reads were filtered out if the reads had weak V/J assignments (E-value above 1e-6), no CDR3, stop codons, out-of-frame junctions, or ambiguous translated residues. V3J clonotypes were defined by identical inferred V gene, J gene, and CDR3 amino acid sequence. The percentage overlap between two repertoires was calculated by dividing the number of shared unique clonotypes by the size of the smaller repertoire. RTK rarefaction, the Chao1 estimator, and Recon v2.1 estimates of unobserved clonotypes were used to assess repertoire richness. Generation probabilities for all TCRbeta clonotypes obtained by the gDNA method from a handful of donors were computed using OLGA. The table comes from immuneACCESS by way of TCRdb, which keeps in-frame sequences with V and J called. Part of the clones is missing from these tables; in studies checked, under half for an unresolved V gene and the rest for unknown reasons. The D gene and trimming were derived from the DNA, and the V and J assignments and clone size from that table. Counted in this sample were more than 2 million clones; 90% to 95% of them appeared once. 0.1% to 0.15% of the sample is taken by the ten largest.

Material for sequencing was naive CD4+ T cells sorted from blood. The meaning of the sample's cell subset or site label: CD45RA+ positively selected. The clonotype comes from a man aged 18 to 30 in good health. The sequence links TRBV19 to TRBJ2-2; 7 nucleotides in the junction match TRBD1. The DNA reads as follows: TGTGCCAGTAGGAAAGGGACAGAGAACACCGGGGAGCTGTTTTTT. Translated, this gives CASRKGTENTGELFF.